There are a few counts of the clone carrying this TCR beta chain. The junction departs from germline at one end; a sequencing error may be responsible. The sample originates from a study of shared clonotypes between healthy human individuals. The table came from immunoSEQ multiplex PCR; TCRdb's copy has only in-frame clones and leaves some out. Here the sample spans about 460,000 clones, more than 70% being singletons. This CDR3 is built from 14 residues. Germline CDR1 is LNHNV and CDR2 is YYDKDF (reference sequence). The chain couples TRBV15 to TRBJ2-3, with TRBD1 identical over 9 bases. This TCR was sampled from a woman between 35 and 50 years old in good health. Some clones in this sample may be carry-over from other donors' samples. Source material: PBMCs. CDR3 loop: CATSRDRGLDTQYF. The DNA for the CDR3 is TGTGCCACCAGCCGAGACAGGGGGTTGGATACGCAGTATTTT.